This T cell receptor (beta chain) originates from a study of OX40 agonist ivuxolimab in advanced cancers. Study-wide context: Cancers in dose escalation were hepatocellular, melanoma, renal cell and head and neck. General observations from the study: Expanded peripheral T-cell antigen specificity went undetermined.

As to this clone: Its target is not known.

Profiled with immunoSEQ multiplex PCR; TCRdb holds only in-frame clones, not every one. Of over 50,000 clones listed, roughly 86% are singletons. The V end was cut by 4 bases, the J end by 7 bases, with 17 bases between. Per germline, CDR1 SGDLS and CDR2 YYNGEE. This CDR3 contains 15 residues. The chain employs TRBV9 and TRBJ1-4; D perhaps matches TRBD1 (5 bases). Material: CD4+ or CD8+ T cells sorted from blood, obtained in a trial of the OX40 agonist ivuxolimab. This receptor was identified in an adult with an advanced solid tumor such as melanoma, head and neck, liver or kidney cancer. CDR3 coding DNA: TGTGCCAGCAGCCCAGAGGGGACGGGGATTGAAAAACTGTTTTTT. This encodes CASSPEGTGIEKLFF.